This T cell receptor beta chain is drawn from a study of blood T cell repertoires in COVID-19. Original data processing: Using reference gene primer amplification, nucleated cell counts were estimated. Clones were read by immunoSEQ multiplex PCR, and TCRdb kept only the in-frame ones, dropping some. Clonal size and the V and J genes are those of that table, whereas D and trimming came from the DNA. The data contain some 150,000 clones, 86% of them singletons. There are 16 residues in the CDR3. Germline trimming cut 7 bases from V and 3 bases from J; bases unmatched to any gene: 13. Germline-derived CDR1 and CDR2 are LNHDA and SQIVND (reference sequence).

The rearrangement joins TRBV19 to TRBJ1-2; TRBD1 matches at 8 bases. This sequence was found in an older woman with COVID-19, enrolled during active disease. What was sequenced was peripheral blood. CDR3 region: CASIPEQGVIDYGYTF. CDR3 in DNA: TGTGCCAGTATACCAGAACAGGGGGTAATAGACTATGGCTACACCTTC.